This T cell receptor beta chain was recorded in a study of identifying expanded T cells in peripheral blood. Findings and caveats of the study: Over two and four weeks, about 15 and 19 clones changed, versus roughly 1.2 between replicates.

Healthy donors had no documented immune events, such as infections, while sampled. On this clone: No antigen is known for it.

TCRdb's table, derived via immunoSEQ multiplex PCR, lists solely in-frame clones and lacks some. Altogether approximately 120,000 clones are present, about four fifths being singletons, with the ten largest covering approximately 3%. V lost 5 bases, J lost 10 bases, and 17 bases stayed unmatched. The CDR3 covers 16 residues. Germline assignment: CDR1 SGHVS and CDR2 FQNEAQ. The source material was blood. The gene calls are TRBV7-8 and TRBJ2-1, with 7 bases aligning to TRBD1. This clonotype originated in a person between 18 and 70 years old in good health. CDR3 amino acids: CASSPSTGRRRGEQFF. The DNA of the CDR3 is TGTGCCAGCAGCCCGTCGACAGGGCGGAGGCGCGGGGAGCAGTTCTTC. Based on the CDR3 plus reference TRBV7-8 and TRBJ2-1, the full variable domain is GAGVSQSPRYKVAKRGQDVALRCDPISGHVSLFWYQQALGQGPEFLTYFQNEAQLDKSGLPSDRFFAERPEGSVSTLKIQRTQQEDSAVYLCASSPSTGRRRGEQFFGPGTRLTVL.